The 3 T cell receptor beta chains below come from one sample, sequenced in a study of blood T cell repertoires in COVID-19 (dated by TCRdb to 2018 to 2021). Library preparation was by the immunoSEQ multiplex PCR assay. TCRdb holds this immuneACCESS table with in-frame rearrangements only. Some clones are missing; in checked studies, unresolved V genes explain under half, and the rest has no known cause. The sample yields fewer than 200,000 clones; roughly 85% were counted once. The ten top clones hold approximately 26% of the sample. The sequencing input was peripheral blood. Every receptor here comes from a woman in her sixties or seventies with acute or convalescent COVID-19.

This clone was picked up one time. V and J are TRBV5-1 and TRBJ2-3; unclear D gene. Per germline, CDR1 SGHRS and CDR2 YFSETQ. With 0 bases removed from V and 3 bases from J, the gap between germline ends came to 8 bases. The CDR3 runs to 14 residues. This CDR3 reads CASSLDSLTDTQYF. CDR3 nucleotides: TGCGCCAGCAGCTTGGACTCGTTAACAGATACGCAGTATTTT.

This clone was observed at least ten times. This chain connects TRBV5-1 to TRBJ2-7, with 7 nucleotides matching TRBD2. Trimming removed 1 base from V and 2 bases from J; junction bases left unmatched: 3. The germline CDR1 and CDR2 sequences are SGHRS and YFSETQ. The CDR3 runs 14 residues. CDR3 sequence reads: CASSLSGMPYEQYF. CDR3 nucleotide sequence: TGCGCCAGCAGCTTGAGCGGGATGCCCTACGAGCAGTACTTC.

V usage is TRBV18 and J usage is TRBJ2-2; TRBD2 matches 8 bases. The length of the CDR3 is 15 residues. V trimming: 8 bases; J trimming: 6 bases; junction bases outside the gene matches: 11. Germline CDR1 and CDR2: KGHSH and LQKENI. The CDR3 spells CASTPASGSAGELFF. The DNA for the CDR3 is TGTGCCAGCACTCCTGCCAGCGGGAGTGCCGGGGAGCTGTTTTTT.